This T cell receptor beta chain was retrieved from a study of blood T cell repertoires in COVID-19. Study in general: T cells, B-cell-depleted T cells, or PBMCs provided the cDNA or gDNA that served as material.

Per the original methods: Reference gene primer amplification in the assay estimated nucleated cell counts. The method was immunoSEQ multiplex PCR; TCRdb's version includes in-frame clones alone and lacks a portion of them. The V and J calls and clone size were taken over from that table, and D and trimming were inferred from the DNA. The sample lists over 35,000 clones; nearly 70% were seen once. The V gene's germline CDR1 is SNHLY and CDR2 FYNNEI. Germline trimming cut 5 bases from V and 1 base from J; bases unmatched to any gene: 5. The CDR3 is 14 residues long. This clone was detected once. The rearrangement links TRBV2 to TRBJ2-7; the match to TRBD1 covers 7 bases. Input material: peripheral blood. The clonotype comes from a man older than 75 with acute or convalescent COVID-19. The CDR3 DNA follows: TGTGCCAGCAGTTATGGACAGGAGTCCTACGAGCAGTACTTC. The encoded protein is CASSYGQESYEQYF.